The clone carrying this TCR beta chain was detected many times. As yet, its antigen is unknown. These data belong to a study of CD8 T cells in ankylosing spondylitis. Quantitative molecular-barcoded 5'-RACE generated the TCR beta libraries. From the 5' RACE reads, TCRdb called clonotypes with MiXCR, one entry per CDR3 protein. This table holds hundreds of thousands of distinct CDR3 sequences, around 11% found once. Trimming took off 5 bases at V and 8 bases at J, with 13 bases between the two ends. This CDR3 comprises 13 residues. The germline V gene has CDR1 SGHRS and CDR2 YFSETQ. The study's findings and limits: Reportedly, matched ankylosing spondylitis synovial fluid was significantly enriched for disease-linked clones. Some of the motif variants had earlier been found in reactive arthritis patients' fluid and blood. Researchers report that disease-linked clones proved CD8+ and relatively rare in peripheral blood. A motif in TCR beta, a set of eight or nine highly homologous variants, appeared characteristic of ankylosing spondylitis blood.

J is TRBJ2-2 and V is TRBV5-1, with D hard to call. Sequencing used blood, either unsorted or a sorted T cell fraction (not recorded which). The source is a male donor with ankylosing spondylitis. Here the CDR3 reads CASSLQLTGELFF. CDR3 DNA sequence: TGCGCCAGCAGTTTACAGCTTACAGGGGAGCTGTTTTTT. The variable domain in full, completed from reference TRBV5-1 and TRBJ2-2, reads KAGVTQTPRYLIKTRGQQVTLSCSPISGHRSVSWYQQTPGQGLQFLFEYFSETQRNKGNFPGRFSGRQFSNSRSEMNVSTLELGDSALYLCASSLQLTGELFFGEGSRLTVL.